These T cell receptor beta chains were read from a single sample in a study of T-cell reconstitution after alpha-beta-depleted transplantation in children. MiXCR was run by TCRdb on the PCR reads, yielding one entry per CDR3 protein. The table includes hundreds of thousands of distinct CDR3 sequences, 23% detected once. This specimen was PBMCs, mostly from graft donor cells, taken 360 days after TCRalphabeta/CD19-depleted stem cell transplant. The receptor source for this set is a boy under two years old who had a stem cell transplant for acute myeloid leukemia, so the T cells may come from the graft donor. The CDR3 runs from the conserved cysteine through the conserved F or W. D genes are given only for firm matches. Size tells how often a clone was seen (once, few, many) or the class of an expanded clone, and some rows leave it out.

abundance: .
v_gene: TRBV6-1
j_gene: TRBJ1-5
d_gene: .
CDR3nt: TGTGCCAGCAGACCGGACAGATGGAATCAGCCCCAGCATTTT
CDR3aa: CASRPDRWNQPQHF

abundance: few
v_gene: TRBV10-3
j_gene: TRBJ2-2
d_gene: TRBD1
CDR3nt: TGTGCCGTAGGGGGCGAGGAGCTGTTTTTT
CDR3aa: CAVGGEELFF

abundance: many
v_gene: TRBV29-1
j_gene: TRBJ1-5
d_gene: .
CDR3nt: TGCAGCGTTGGGGGTGATTTGGACAATCAGCCCCAGCATTTT
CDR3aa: CSVGGDLDNQPQHF

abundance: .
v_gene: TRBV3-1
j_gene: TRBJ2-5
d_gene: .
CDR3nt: TGTGCCAGCAGCCAAGATCTTACGGAGACCCAGTACTTC
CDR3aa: CASSQDLTETQYF

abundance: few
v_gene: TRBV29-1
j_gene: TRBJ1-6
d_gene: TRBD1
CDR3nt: TGCAGCGTAACGACAGGGAGTAATTCACCCCTCCACTTT
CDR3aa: CSVTTGSNSPLHF

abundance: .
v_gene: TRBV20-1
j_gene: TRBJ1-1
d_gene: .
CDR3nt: TGCAGTGCTACAGGACGGTTAGAACCTTTCTTT
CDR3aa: CSATGRLEPFF

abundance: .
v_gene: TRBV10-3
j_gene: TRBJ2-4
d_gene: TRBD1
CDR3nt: TGTGCCATCAGTGAGTCGACTGGGACAGCAGTAGCCAAAAACATTCAGTACTTC
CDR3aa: CAISESTGTAVAKNIQYF

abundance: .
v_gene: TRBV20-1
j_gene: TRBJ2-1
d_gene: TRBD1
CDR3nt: TGCAGTGCCGAACTGCCGTTGGGACAGGGGGATGAGCAGTTCTTC
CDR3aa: CSAELPLGQGDEQFF

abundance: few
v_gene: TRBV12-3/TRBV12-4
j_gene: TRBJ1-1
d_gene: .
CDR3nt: TGTGCCAGCAGTCCGCGGGACATCAGGGACACTGAAGCTTTCTTT
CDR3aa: CASSPRDIRDTEAFF

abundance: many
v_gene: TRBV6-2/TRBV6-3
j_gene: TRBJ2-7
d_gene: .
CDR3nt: TGTGCCAGCAGTTACCTGCCTCAGGGCGGATTCTACGAGCAGTACTTC
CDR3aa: CASSYLPQGGFYEQYF

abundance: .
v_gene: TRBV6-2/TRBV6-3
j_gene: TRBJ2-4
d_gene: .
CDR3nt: TGTGCCAGCAGTTACCGGACGACAGCCAAAAACATTCAGTACTTC
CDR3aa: CASSYRTTAKNIQYF

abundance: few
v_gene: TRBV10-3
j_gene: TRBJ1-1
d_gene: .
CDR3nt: TGTGCCATCTCGACAGGTAACACTGAAGCTTTCTTT
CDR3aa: CAISTGNTEAFF

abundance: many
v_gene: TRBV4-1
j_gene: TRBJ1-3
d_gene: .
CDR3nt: TGCGCCAGCAGCCACCGGGACAACTCTGGAAACACCATATATTTT
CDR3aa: CASSHRDNSGNTIYF

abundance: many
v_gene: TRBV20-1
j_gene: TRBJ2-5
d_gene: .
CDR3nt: TGCAGTGCTAGAGATCATTGGACGGAAGAGACCCAGTACTTC
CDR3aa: CSARDHWTEETQYF

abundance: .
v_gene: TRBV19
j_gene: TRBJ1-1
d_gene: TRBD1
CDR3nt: TGTGCCAGTAGCGGGACAGTACATACTGAAGCTTTCTTT
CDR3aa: CASSGTVHTEAFF

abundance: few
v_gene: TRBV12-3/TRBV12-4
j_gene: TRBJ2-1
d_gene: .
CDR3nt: TGTGCCAGCAGTTTCCCTTTTGCACGGGGCAATGAGCAGTTCTTC
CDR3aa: CASSFPFARGNEQFF

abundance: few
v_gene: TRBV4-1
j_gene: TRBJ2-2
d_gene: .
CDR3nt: TGCGCCAGCAGCCAAGATCAGACGCTGTTTTTT
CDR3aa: CASSQDQTLFF

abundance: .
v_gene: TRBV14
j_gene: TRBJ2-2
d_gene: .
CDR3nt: TGTGCCAGCAGCCCTCGGAGAGGGGAGCTGTTTTTT
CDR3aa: CASSPRRGELFF

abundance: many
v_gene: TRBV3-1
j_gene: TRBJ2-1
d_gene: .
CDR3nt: TGTGCCAGCAGCCAGGGGAATGAGCAGTTCTTC
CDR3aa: CASSQGNEQFF

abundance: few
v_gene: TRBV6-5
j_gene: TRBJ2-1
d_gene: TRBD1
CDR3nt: TGTGCCAGCAGTTACTCTCGGACAGGCCCCACACACTACAATGAGCAGTTCTTC
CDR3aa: CASSYSRTGPTHYNEQFF

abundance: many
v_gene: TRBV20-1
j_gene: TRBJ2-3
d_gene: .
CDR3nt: TGCAGTGCCCTGGGACAAACTAGCACAGATACGCAGTATTTT
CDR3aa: CSALGQTSTDTQYF